The T cell receptor beta chain under discussion was sequenced for a study of blood T cells in healthy people across ages. The study, taken as a whole, reports: Percentage of naive T cells showed a strong correlation with TCR beta diversity.

About this clonotype: What it recognizes is unknown.

The germline V gene has CDR1 WNHNN and CDR2 SYGVQD (reference sequence). The CDR3 sequence is 13 residues long. With a J-beta primer mix and a sample-barcoded 5' primer, a second PCR ran 7 to 11 cycles. TCRdb reprocessed the 5' RACE reads with MiXCR, giving one entry per CDR3 protein. This sample carries approximately 780,000 distinct CDR3 sequences, around 25% of them seen once, and the ten largest clones take roughly 3.1%. These sequences were also reported in another study, on T cells of mothers and their children.

The TCR sequence derives from a boy between 10 and 17 years old in good health. Source material: blood. This rearrangement joins TRBV10-1 to TRBJ2-5; D call uncertain. The tail of the sequence fits TRBJ2-1 better, so the J call may be wrong. The CDR3 nucleotides are TGCGCCAGCAGCAACGACCGGCCCAATGAGCAGTTCTTC. Translating it yields CASSNDRPNEQFF.